Each of the 7 T cell receptor beta chains below was sequenced from the same sample in a study of shared clonotypes between healthy human individuals. TCRdb's table, derived via immunoSEQ multiplex PCR, lists solely in-frame clones and lacks some. The table includes roughly 2 million clones, 85% to 95% detected once. The sequencing input was naive CD4+ T cells sorted from blood. Noted subset: CD45RA+ positively selected. Every receptor here comes from a man in his late teens or twenties in good health.

With regard to this clone: The sample carries other DNA sequences with the same CDR3. The chain links TRBV18 to TRBJ2-1; 10 nucleotides agree with TRBD2. In germline, CDR1 is KGHSH, CDR2 LQKENI. The ends lost 0 bases at V and 4 bases at J; junction bases unmatched: 0. There are 15 residues in the CDR3. The CDR3 loop reads CASSPPAGGYNEQFF. In DNA form, the CDR3 reads TGTGCCAGCTCACCACCAGCGGGAGGGTACAATGAGCAGTTCTTC.

Details on this clone: This same CDR3 is encoded by further DNA sequences in the sample. The rearrangement uses TRBV7-8 and TRBJ2-1, with D unclear. The germline V and J ends were trimmed by 0 bases and 0 bases, with 6 bases remaining between them. Germline CDR1 and CDR2: SGHVS and FQNEAQ. The CDR3 has 15 amino acids. This chain's CDR3 is CASSLAESSYNEQFF. For the CDR3, the DNA is TGTGCCAGCAGCTTAGCGGAAAGCTCCTACAATGAGCAGTTCTTC.

The chain recombines TRBV6-5 with TRBJ2-7; no reliable D call. The CDR3 is 12 amino acids. Per the germline V gene, CDR1 is MNHEY and CDR2 is SVGAGI. V was trimmed by 8 bases and J by 1 base, leaving 9 bases between them. This CDR3 is CASGPGSYEQYF. CDR3 nucleotides: TGTGCCAGCGGACCCGGGTCCTACGAGCAGTACTTC.

This clone was recorded once. The V and J genes are TRBV6-5 and TRBJ2-5; D is perhaps TRBD2 (6 bases). This CDR3 has 14 amino acids. Trimming took 6 bases from V and 2 from J, leaving 13 bases between them. Germline-derived CDR1 and CDR2 are MNHEY and SVGAGI. The CDR3 DNA reads TGTGCCAGCAGACCCCCGGGGGTACAAGAGACCCAGTACTTC. The encoded protein is CASRPPGVQETQYF.

The chain has TRBV27 and TRBJ1-2, with 8 bases identical to TRBD1. The V gene's germline CDR1 is MNHEY and CDR2 SMNVEV (reference sequence). The CDR3 has 11 amino acids. J was trimmed by 7 bases and V by 10 bases; bases with no gene match: 5. DNA for the CDR3: TGTGCCACCTGGACAGGGCGTGGCTACACCTTC. Its protein is CATWTGRGYTF.

The V call is TRBV2, the J call TRBJ1-5, with D perhaps TRBD1 (5 bases). V lost 4 bases to trimming and J lost 7 bases, with 14 bases between them. CDR1 SNHLY and CDR2 FYNNEI come from the germline V gene. CDR3 size: 14 residues. The CDR3 region has the DNA TGTGCCAGCAGTGTGGGGGTGAGCGGGCAGCCCCAGCATTTT. Encoded protein: CASSVGVSGQPQHF.

CDR3 protein: CASSQDGQGKETQYF. CDR3 DNA sequence: TGTGCCAGCAGCCAAGATGGGCAGGGGAAAGAGACCCAGTACTTC. The V gene is TRBV4-2, the J gene TRBJ2-5, with a possible D match to TRBD1 (6 bases). V was cut by 0 bases and J by 3 bases, with 11 bases left in between. Germline V gene sequence: CDR1 LGHNA, CDR2 YNFKEQ. The CDR3 length is 15 residues.